The clone carrying this T cell receptor beta chain was seen a handful of times. The sample comes from a study of blood T cell repertoires in COVID-19. Looking at the study overall: The United States, Italy and Spain supplied acute and convalescent COVID-19 samples. Sources were T cells, B-cell-depleted T cells, or PBMCs; the material itself was cDNA or gDNA.

Clones were sequenced by immunoSEQ multiplex PCR, and TCRdb holds only the in-frame ones, with some missing. This sample has under 300,000 clones, with roughly 91% found just once. The CDR3 sequence is 14 residues long. V was pared by 4 bases and J by 4 bases, with 14 bases between. The germline V gene has CDR1 SGHRS and CDR2 YFSETQ. J is TRBJ1-1 and V is TRBV5-1; tentative D call: TRBD1 (6 bases). The source of this sequence is a woman aged 35 to 49 who had recovered from COVID-19. Sequencing was carried out using peripheral blood. This CDR3 reads CASSDPQGFTEAFF. The CDR3 nucleotides are TGCGCCAGCAGCGACCCCCAGGGGTTCACTGAAGCTTTCTTT.